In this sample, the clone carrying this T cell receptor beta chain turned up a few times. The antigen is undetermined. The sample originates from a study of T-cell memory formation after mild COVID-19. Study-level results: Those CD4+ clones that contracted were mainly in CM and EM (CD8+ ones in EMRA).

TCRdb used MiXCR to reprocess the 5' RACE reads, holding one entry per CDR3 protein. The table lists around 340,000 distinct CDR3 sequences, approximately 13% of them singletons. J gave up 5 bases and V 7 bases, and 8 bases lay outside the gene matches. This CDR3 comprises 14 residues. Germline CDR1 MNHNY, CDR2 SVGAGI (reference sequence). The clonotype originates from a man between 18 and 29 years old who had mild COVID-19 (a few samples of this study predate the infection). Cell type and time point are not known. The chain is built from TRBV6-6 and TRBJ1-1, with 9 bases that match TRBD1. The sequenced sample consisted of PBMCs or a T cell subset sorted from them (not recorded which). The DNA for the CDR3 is TGTGCCAGCACCGGGACAGGGCATGGGACTGAAGCTTTCTTT. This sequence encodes CASTGTGHGTEAFF.